This T cell receptor (beta chain) appears in the sequencing data of a study of cytomegalovirus exposure and HLA in healthy donors. The wider study: There were 117 million unique TCR beta sequences, drawn from 150 million to 200 million T cells, in an earlier analysis.

This CDR3 is built from 16 residues. The study, taken as a whole, reports: In an earlier analysis, about 87% or about 30%: the productive usage of most TCR beta V segments. Later analysis demonstrated an association between a missense DCLRE1C variant and TCR beta V- and J-gene trimming. Listed as cytomegalovirus-associated were 150 or so TCR beta chains.

Note on this clone: What it recognizes is unknown.

PCR primers comprised 60 Vbeta and 13 Jbeta primers. The table came from immunoSEQ multiplex PCR; TCRdb's copy has only in-frame clones and leaves some out. The data show around 150,000 clones, 60% to 85% seen once. The sample consisted of PBMCs. This chain links TRBV21-1 with TRBJ1-1; TRBD1 is the table's D call and was not checked against the DNA. TRBV21-1 is shown as a pseudogene. This clonotype originated in a man between 35 and 55 years old in good health and CMV-seropositive. The CDR3 loop is CASSRTAGTEPGEAFF. In nucleotides, the CDR3 is TGTGCCAGCAGCCGAACAGCCGGGACAGAGCCCGGGGAAGCTTTCTTT.